The 32 T cell receptor beta chains reported below all come from one sample, sequenced in a study of CD8+ T cells in alopecia areata. TCR sequencing used cDNA made by reverse transcription of extracted RNA. Produced via immunoSEQ multiplex PCR; TCRdb's table is partial and in-frame only. This sample carries around 300,000 clones, none of them present only once. Scientists pooled cutaneous lymph node cells and sorted them on CD4, CD8alpha, NKG2D, NKG2ACE and other markers. The sequenced sample was CD4+ T cells sorted from a lymph node. The receptors were sampled from a C3H/HeJ mouse with alopecia areata. Strain MHC haplotype: H2-k.

There are a few counts of this clone. The genes and germline here are from mouse. The CDR3 extends 4 residues past the end of the read, so its final part is completed from the germline J gene. This chain connects TRBV1 to TRBJ2-7; 8 bases match TRBD2. This CDR3 has 15 residues. From germline, CDR1 is NSQYPW and CDR2 LRSPGD (reference sequence). CDR3 region: CTCSVALWGVYEQYF. Incomplete CDR3 DNA: TGCACCTGCAGTGTTGCCCTCTGGGGGGTTTAT.

Points on this clone: Genes and germline come from the mouse. With the read ending 4 residues before the CDR3 end, the germline J gene is used to fill in that end. At the DNA level, this CDR3 is encoded by other sequences in the same sample as well. This chain uses TRBV19 with TRBJ2-2, with D possibly TRBD1 on 6 matching bases. V was trimmed by 3 bases and J by 0 bases, leaving 9 bases between them. The CDR3 spans 15 residues. Per germline, CDR1 FNHDT and CDR2 SITEND (reference sequence). Incomplete CDR3 DNA: TGTGCCAGCAGTAGGGGACAAGCAAACACCGGG. Protein: CASSRGQANTG. The entire CDR3 protein is CASSRGQANTGQLYF. Full variable domain (missing parts from reference TRBV19 and TRBJ2-2): GGIITQTPKFLIGQEGQKLTLKCQQNFNHDTMYWYRQDSGKGLRLIYYSITENDLQKGDLSEGYDASREKKSSFSLTVTSAQKNEMAVFLCASSRGQANTGQLYFGEGSKLTVL.

Comment on this clone: These gene names are mouse names. Coverage ceases 3 residues before the CDR3 finishes, and the germline J gene fills in the end. The chain links TRBV13-3 to TRBJ1-6; D is possibly TRBD1 (6 bases). Being an ORF, TRBJ1-6 has a function that is uncertain. Per the germline V gene, CDR1 is NNHDY and CDR2 is SYVADS. This CDR3 is 15 amino acids long. The V end was cut by 2 bases, the J end by 9 bases, with 15 bases between. CDR3 sequence reads: CASSEAGTTFSPLYF. Incomplete CDR3 DNA: TGTGCCAGCAGTGAAGCCGGGACAACATTTTCGCCC.

In regard to this clone: Gene names and germline match the mouse. Incomplete CDR3 DNA: TGTGCCAGCAGGCGGGACTGGGGGGACTAT. Amino acids: CASRRDWGDY. The whole CDR3 is CASRRDWGDYEQYF. The chain links TRBV5 to TRBJ2-7; 12 nucleotides line up with TRBD2. The read halts 4 residues ahead of the CDR3 end, with the missing end drawn from the germline J gene. CDR3 length: 14 amino acids. Per the germline V gene, CDR1 is LGHNA and CDR2 is YNLKQL (reference sequence). The trim removed 6 bases at V and 3 bases at J, leaving 3 bases unmatched.

There are a few counts of this clone. Gene names follow the mouse nomenclature. The CDR3 end falls 4 residues outside the read, so it is completed with the germline J gene. This CDR3 is also generated by other DNA sequences in the sample. This chain joins TRBV19 and TRBJ1-1; possibly TRBD1 for D (5 bases). Trimming shortened V by 1 base and J by 2 bases, and 6 bases separated the two germline ends. CDR1 FNHDT and CDR2 SITEND come from the germline V gene (reference sequence). This CDR3 has 13 residues. This CDR3 reads CASSIQGNTEVFF. The sequenced part of the CDR3 DNA is TGTGCCAGCAGTATACAGGGTAACACA.

This clone was seen many times. All gene names here are mouse names. The CDR3 goes on 4 residues after the read ends, and that part is filled in from the germline J gene. Different DNA sequences within this sample yield the same CDR3. V gene TRBV17 combines with J gene TRBJ2-5; 10 nucleotides agree with TRBD2. The CDR3 sequence is 16 residues long. J gave up 0 bases and V 1 base, and 1 base lay outside the gene matches. The germline gives CDR1 MNHDT, CDR2 YYDKIL. Partial CDR3 DNA: TGTGCTAGCAGTAGAGGACTGGGGGGTAACCAAGAC. Residues: CASSRGLGGNQD. The whole CDR3 region reads CASSRGLGGNQDTQYF.

On this clone: Gene labels here are mouse ones. The read ends 4 residues shy of where the CDR3 ends; the end is completed using the germline J gene. This chain connects TRBV31 to TRBJ2-7; TRBD1 aligns across 7 bases. Germline V gene lookup returns CDR1 GKSSPN and CDR2 SITVG. The CDR3 is 12 residues long. CDR3 region: CAWSLTGDEQYF. The part of the CDR3 DNA that was read is TGTGCCTGGAGTCTAACAGGGGAT.

On this clone: Germline and genes here are mouse. The read terminates 4 residues ahead of where the CDR3 ends, so the germline J gene completes it. This chain uses TRBV14 with TRBJ1-1; 9 bases align to TRBD1. V lost 1 base and J lost 4; bases outside the gene matches: 5. This CDR3 is built from 15 residues. Germline-derived CDR1 and CDR2 are SGHDT and FRDEAV. This CDR3 reads CASSFRDRESTEVFF. CDR3 bases read: TGTGCCAGCAGTTTCCGGGACAGGGAGAGCACA.

For this clone: The gene names given are mouse names. The CDR3 goes on 4 residues after the read ends, and that part is filled in from the germline J gene. This chain connects TRBV14 to TRBJ2-7; the match to TRBD1 covers 7 bases. The germline V gene encodes CDR1 SGHDT and CDR2 FRDEAV. The CDR3 contains 12 residues. CDR3 DNA, as far as it was read: TGTGCCAGCAGCCGGGACAGATAT. It specifies CASSRDRY. The whole CDR3 region reads CASSRDRYEQYF.

Of note for this clone: The gene symbols are mouse symbols. Sequencing ends 4 residues short of the CDR3 end; the germline J gene provides the rest. The chain has TRBV13-2 and TRBJ2-2; TRBD1 is a possible D gene (6 bases). The CDR3 is 13 residues long. Per germline, CDR1 NNHNN and CDR2 SYGAGS (reference sequence). The part of the CDR3 DNA that was read is TGTGCCAGCGGTGATCCACAGGGCGGG. It encodes CASGDPQGG. The whole CDR3 protein reads CASGDPQGGQLYF.

The table lists this clone with a few counts. The listed genes are named as in mouse. The read ends 4 residues before the CDR3 terminus; that terminus is restored from the germline J gene. The genes are TRBV13-2 and TRBJ1-2; 10 bases fit TRBD1. Germline-derived CDR1 and CDR2 are NNHNN and SYGAGS (reference sequence). The CDR3 has 16 residues. V lost 3 bases to trimming and J lost 1 base; unmatched junction nucleotides: 6. CDR3 region: CASGVRQGAGNSDYTF. CDR3 DNA, as far as it was read: TGTGCCAGCGGTGTCAGACAGGGGGCCGGAAACTCC.

Of note for this clone: Mouse gene names apply. The read gets to within 4 residues of the CDR3 end, and the germline J gene fills in the rest. The rearrangement links TRBV19 to TRBJ2-2; D remains ambiguous. V lost 7 bases to trimming and J lost 1 base, with 5 bases between them. This CDR3 is 12 amino acids long. Germline CDR1 is FNHDT and CDR2 is SITEND (reference sequence). The CDR3 region is CASQKNTGQLYF. Partial CDR3 DNA: TGTGCCAGCCAAAAAAACACCGGG.

This clone was seen more than once but under ten times. Germline and genes: mouse. From the germline J gene comes the end of the CDR3, since the read stops 4 residues before it. The same CDR3 can be traced to other DNA sequences in this sample. The rearrangement uses TRBV1 and TRBJ1-1; D gene unclear. The germline CDR1 and CDR2 sequences are NSQYPW and LRSPGD (reference sequence). V lost 3 bases to trimming and J lost 1 base, with 6 bases between them. The length of the CDR3 is 13 residues. CDR3 bases read: TGCACCTGCAGTGCGGGCAGGAACACA. As protein: CTCSAGRNT. In full, the CDR3 reads CTCSAGRNTEVFF.

Concerning this clone: A single base separates this from a much larger clone, so it may be a read error. All gene names here are mouse names. The read comes to an end 4 residues before the CDR3 does, leaving the germline J gene to fill in the end. The chain couples TRBV19 to TRBJ1-2; 10 nucleotides agree with TRBD1. This CDR3 region has 14 residues. The V gene end was trimmed by 5 bases and the J gene end by 4 bases; junction bases not matched to a gene: 5. Looked up from germline, CDR1 is FNHDT and CDR2 is SITEND (reference sequence). Partial CDR3 DNA: TGTGCCAGCAGCCCCGGGACAGGGGTCTCC. Its protein is CASSPGTGVS. The whole CDR3 sequence reads CASSPGTGVSDYTF.

A few counts support this clone. The listed genes are named as in mouse. The observed sequence ends 4 residues before the CDR3 terminus, with the missing tail filled in from the germline J gene. The chain combines TRBV1 with TRBJ2-1; the match to TRBD2 covers 8 bases. The trim removed 2 bases at V and 6 bases at J, leaving 0 bases unmatched. Germline V gene sequence: CDR1 NSQYPW, CDR2 LRSPGD (reference sequence). CDR3 length: 13 residues. The chain's CDR3 is CTCSALGGAEQFF. CDR3 DNA, as far as it was read: TGCACCTGCAGTGCACTGGGGGGTGCT.

With respect to this clone: Gene names are mouse gene names. The read falls 4 residues short of the CDR3 end, and the missing part is taken from the germline J gene. The chain is built from TRBV5 and TRBJ2-2; 7 bases fit TRBD1. CDR1 LGHNA and CDR2 YNLKQL come from the germline V gene (reference sequence). This CDR3 has 14 amino acids. After removal of 5 bases from V and 4 bases from J, the junction contained 4 bases not matched to a gene. The CDR3 sequence is CASSSTGTTGQLYF. The CDR3 DNA, read in part, is TGTGCCAGCAGCTCGACAGGGACCACCGGG.

Turning to this clone: Mouse gene names apply. From the germline J gene comes the end of the CDR3, since the read stops 4 residues before it. The J gene is TRBJ2-7, the V gene TRBV13-3; no firm D call. Germline V gene data show CDR1 as NNHDY and CDR2 as SYVADS. The CDR3 runs to 12 residues. The covered CDR3 bases are TGTGCCAGCAGTGATAGACTCGAT. Its protein is CASSDRLD. The whole CDR3 sequence reads CASSDRLDEQYF.

This clone turned up a few times. Gene names follow the mouse nomenclature. This CDR3 is CASSILPYEQYF. The sequenced CDR3 bases are TGTGCCAGCAGTATACTACCTTAT. V and J are TRBV19 and TRBJ2-7; no definite D call. The CDR3 is cut off 4 residues early in the read; its end comes from the germline J gene. Germline lookup yields CDR1 FNHDT and CDR2 SITEND (reference sequence). The CDR3 has 12 amino acids.

Worth noting for this clone: Mouse names are used for the genes. The read stops 4 residues short of the end of the CDR3; the missing end is completed from the germline J gene. The chain couples TRBV3 to TRBJ2-5; the D gene is possibly TRBD1 (6 bases). There are 15 residues in the CDR3. Trimming removed 5 bases at V and 0 bases at J, with 12 bases between. In germline, CDR1 is SNHLY, CDR2 FYNGKV (reference sequence). The sequenced CDR3 bases are TGTGCCAGCAGCCAGAACAGGGAAAACCAAGAC. It translates to CASSQNRENQD. The complete CDR3 protein is CASSQNRENQDTQYF.

Regarding this clone: Gene and germline names: mouse. The read stops 4 residues short of the end of the CDR3; the missing end is completed from the germline J gene. The rearrangement links TRBV31 to TRBJ2-1; D might be TRBD1 or TRBD2, each matching 6 bases. Trimming stripped 0 bases from V and 2 bases from J, with 8 bases between. The germline V gene encodes CDR1 GKSSPN and CDR2 SITVG. The CDR3 spans 14 residues. Incomplete CDR3 DNA: TGTGCCTGGAGTCTGGGGGCCCACTATGCT. It codes for CAWSLGAHYA. The whole CDR3 reads CAWSLGAHYAEQFF.

Many counts were recorded for this clone. Gene names follow the mouse nomenclature. Read data end 4 residues before the CDR3 end; the end is taken from the germline J gene. The chain employs TRBV13-1 and TRBJ2-1; tentative D call: TRBD1 (6 bases). Trimming cost V 4 bases and J 2 bases, with 10 bases left between them. From germline, CDR1 is NSHNY and CDR2 SYGAGN. The CDR3 is 14 amino acids. The CDR3 sequence is CASSLGQYYAEQFF. Incomplete CDR3 DNA: TGTGCCAGCAGTCTTGGACAGTACTATGCT.

This clone has a handful of counts. Germline and genes here are mouse. Read data end 4 residues before the CDR3 end; the end is taken from the germline J gene. V and J are TRBV13-2 and TRBJ1-2; D not resolved. There are 14 residues in the CDR3. Germline CDR1 reads NNHNN; CDR2 reads SYGAGS (reference sequence). The germline V and J ends were trimmed by 3 bases and 0 bases, with 9 bases remaining between them. The chain's CDR3 is CASGAQNANSDYTF. The sequenced part of the CDR3 DNA is TGTGCCAGCGGTGCACAAAATGCAAACTCC.

This clone was seen only a few times. Genes and germline come from the mouse. The sequenced fragment ends 4 residues before the CDR3 boundary, so the rest is inferred from the germline J gene. The chain uses TRBV17 and TRBJ1-1; D is possibly TRBD1 (5 bases). Per the germline V gene, CDR1 is MNHDT and CDR2 is YYDKIL. CDR3 length: 14 amino acids. Deletions cut 1 base from V and 3 bases from J, with 9 bases between. The chain's CDR3 is CASSRAGQYTEVFF. Incomplete CDR3 DNA: TGTGCTAGCAGTAGAGCCGGACAATACACA.

This clone was counted a few times. Mouse germline and gene names are used. The sample carries other DNA sequences with the same CDR3. The covered CDR3 bases are TGCACCTGCAGTGCCCGGACTGGGGGAAACTATGCT. This sequence encodes CTCSARTGGNYA. The CDR3, in full, reads CTCSARTGGNYAEQFF. The chain combines TRBV1 with TRBJ2-1, with 10 bases lining up with TRBD2. Read sequence stops 4 residues before the CDR3 end, and the germline J gene provides the missing end. Trimming cost V 3 bases and J 1 base; bases outside gene matches: 3. Germline CDR1 reads NSQYPW; CDR2 reads LRSPGD (reference sequence). This CDR3 is built from 16 residues.

In this sample, this clone turned up many times. Here the gene names and germline are mouse. The observed sequence ends 4 residues before the CDR3 terminus, with the missing tail filled in from the germline J gene. Other DNA sequences within the sample encode an identical CDR3. The rearrangement joins TRBV1 to TRBJ2-1, with D unclear. This CDR3 has 14 residues. Trimming pared 1 base from V and 1 base from J, leaving 5 bases between. CDR1 is NSQYPW and CDR2 is LRSPGD in the germline V gene (reference sequence). The DNA read from the CDR3 is TGCACCTGCAGTGCAGGGGGAAACTATGCT. Its translation is CTCSAGGNYA. The CDR3 in its entirety is CTCSAGGNYAEQFF. The whole variable domain, remainder taken from reference TRBV1 and TRBJ2-1, is VTLLEQNPRWRLVPRGQAVNLRCILKNSQYPWMSWYQQDLQKQLQWLFTLRSPGDKEVKSLPGADYLATRVTDTELRLQVANMSQGRTLYCTCSAGGNYAEQFFGPGTRLTVL.

In the case of this clone: Gene names refer to mouse genes. The CDR3 extends 4 residues past the end of the read, so its final part is completed from the germline J gene. The chain recombines TRBV13-2 with TRBJ1-2; possible D gene TRBD1, 6 bases. Per the germline V gene, CDR1 is NNHNN and CDR2 is SYGAGS (reference sequence). V lost 2 bases to trimming and J lost 3 bases, with 11 bases between them. CDR3 size: 14 residues. CDR3 DNA, as far as it was read: TGTGCCAGCGGTGAAGGCAGGGGCGACTCC. It is translated as CASGEGRGDS. The full CDR3 protein reads CASGEGRGDSDYTF.

A few counts support this clone. Genes and germline come from the mouse. CDR3 loop: CASSDKSGEYAEQFF. The covered CDR3 bases are TGTGCCAGCAGTGATAAGTCAGGGGAGTATGCT. The chain is built from TRBV13-1 and TRBJ2-1; possible D gene TRBD1, 6 bases. Sequencing ends 4 residues short of the CDR3 end; the germline J gene provides the rest. Germline assignment: CDR1 NSHNY and CDR2 SYGAGN. The CDR3 length is 15 residues. Trimming shortened V by 1 base and J by 4 bases, and 12 bases separated the two germline ends.

Ten or more counts support this clone. Genes and germline come from the mouse. The read is 4 residues too short to cover the CDR3 end, so that end is filled in from the germline J gene. The sample has other DNA sequences that encode this CDR3 too. V and J are TRBV19 and TRBJ1-2; no clear D. There are 11 residues in the CDR3. Trimming took 4 bases from V and 1 from J, leaving 2 bases between them. The germline V gene has CDR1 FNHDT and CDR2 SITEND (reference sequence). CDR3 in amino acids: CASSQNSDYTF. The sequenced part of the CDR3 DNA is TGTGCCAGCAGTCAAAACTCC.

The sample holds a few counts of this clone. Genes and germline are mouse. The CDR3 end lies 4 residues beyond the end of the read and is filled in from the germline J gene. The rearrangement links TRBV13-1 to TRBJ2-1; 11 nucleotides align to TRBD2. The CDR3 has 13 residues. V trimming: 7 bases; J trimming: 6 bases; junction bases outside the gene matches: 3. CDR1 is NSHNY, CDR2 SYGAGN, per germline. CDR3 protein: CASSGLGGAEQFF. Partial CDR3 DNA: TGTGCCAGCTCCGGACTGGGGGGTGCT.

Details on this clone: Germline and genes: mouse. The read ends 4 residues shy of where the CDR3 ends; the end is completed using the germline J gene. V usage is TRBV19 and J usage is TRBJ2-1; 10 bases are shared with TRBD2. V shed 6 bases and J 4 bases; nucleotides not matched to a gene: 4. Germline CDR1 reads FNHDT; CDR2 reads SITEND (reference sequence). The CDR3 consists of 14 residues. The covered CDR3 bases are TGTGCCAGCACCCCGACTGGGGGGTATGCT. This translates into CASTPTGGYA. The whole CDR3 protein reads CASTPTGGYAEQFF. The full variable domain, its missing parts supplied by reference TRBV19 and TRBJ2-1, is GGIITQTPKFLIGQEGQKLTLKCQQNFNHDTMYWYRQDSGKGLRLIYYSITENDLQKGDLSEGYDASREKKSSFSLTVTSAQKNEMAVFLCASTPTGGYAEQFFGPGTRLTVL.

Concerning this clone itself: The genes are named according to mouse. With the read ending 4 residues before the CDR3 end, the germline J gene is used to fill in that end. This CDR3 is also generated by other DNA sequences in the sample. The genes are TRBV19 and TRBJ2-7; 7 bases line up with TRBD2. This CDR3 has 14 residues. Germline V CDR1 and CDR2: FNHDT, SITEND (reference sequence). The J segment lost 0 bases and the V segment lost 2 bases, leaving 2 bases of the junction unmatched. The sequenced CDR3 bases are TGTGCCAGCAGTATTCCTGGGGGCTCCTAT. This codes for CASSIPGGSY. The entire CDR3 protein is CASSIPGGSYEQYF.

Concerning this clone itself: Gene names are mouse gene names. The read halts 3 residues ahead of the CDR3 end, with the missing end drawn from the germline J gene. The chain recombines TRBV5 with TRBJ1-6; 8 bases agree with TRBD1. TRBJ1-6 is classed as an ORF, of uncertain function. The V segment lost 5 bases and the J segment 6 bases; nucleotides outside the gene matches: 9. The CDR3 sequence is 16 residues long. CDR1 LGHNA and CDR2 YNLKQL come from the germline V gene (reference sequence). This chain's CDR3 is CASSARQGPINSPLYF. CDR3 DNA (partial): TGTGCCAGCAGCGCTAGACAGGGGCCCATTAATTCGCCC.